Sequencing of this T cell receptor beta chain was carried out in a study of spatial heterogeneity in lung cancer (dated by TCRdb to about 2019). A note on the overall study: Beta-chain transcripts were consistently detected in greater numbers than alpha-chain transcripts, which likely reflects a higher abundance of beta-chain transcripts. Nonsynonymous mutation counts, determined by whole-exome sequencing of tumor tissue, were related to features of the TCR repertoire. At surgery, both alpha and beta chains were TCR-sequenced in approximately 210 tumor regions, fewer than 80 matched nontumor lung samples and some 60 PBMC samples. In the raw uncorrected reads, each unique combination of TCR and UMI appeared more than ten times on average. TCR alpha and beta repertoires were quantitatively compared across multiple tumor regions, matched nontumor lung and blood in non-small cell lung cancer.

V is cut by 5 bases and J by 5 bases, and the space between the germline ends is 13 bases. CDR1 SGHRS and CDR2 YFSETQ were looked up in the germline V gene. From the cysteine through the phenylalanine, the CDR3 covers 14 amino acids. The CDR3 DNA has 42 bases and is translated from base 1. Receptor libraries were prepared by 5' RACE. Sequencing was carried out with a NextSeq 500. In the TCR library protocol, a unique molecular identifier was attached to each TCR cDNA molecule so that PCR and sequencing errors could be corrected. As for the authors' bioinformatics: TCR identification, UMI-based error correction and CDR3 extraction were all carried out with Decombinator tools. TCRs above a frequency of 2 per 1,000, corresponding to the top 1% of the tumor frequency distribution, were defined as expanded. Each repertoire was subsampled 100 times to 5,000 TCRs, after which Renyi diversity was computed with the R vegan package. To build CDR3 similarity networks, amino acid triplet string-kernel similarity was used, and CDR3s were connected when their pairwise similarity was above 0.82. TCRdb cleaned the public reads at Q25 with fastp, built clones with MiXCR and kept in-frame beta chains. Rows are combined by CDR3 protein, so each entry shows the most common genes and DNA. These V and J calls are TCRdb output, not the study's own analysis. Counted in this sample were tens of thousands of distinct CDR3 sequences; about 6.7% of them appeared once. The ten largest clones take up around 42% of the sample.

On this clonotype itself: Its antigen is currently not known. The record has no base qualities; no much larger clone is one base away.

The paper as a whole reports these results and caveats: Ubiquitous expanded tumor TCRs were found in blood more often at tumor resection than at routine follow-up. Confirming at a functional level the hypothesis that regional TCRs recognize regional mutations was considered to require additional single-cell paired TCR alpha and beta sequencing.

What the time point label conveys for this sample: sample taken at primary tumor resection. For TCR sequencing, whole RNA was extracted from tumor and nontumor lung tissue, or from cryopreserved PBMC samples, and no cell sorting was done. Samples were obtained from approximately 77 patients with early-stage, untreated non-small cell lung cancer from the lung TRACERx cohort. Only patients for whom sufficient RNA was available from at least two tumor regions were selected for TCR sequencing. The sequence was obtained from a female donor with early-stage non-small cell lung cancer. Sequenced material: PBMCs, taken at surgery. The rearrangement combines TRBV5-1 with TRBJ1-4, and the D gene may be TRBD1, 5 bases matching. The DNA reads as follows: TGCGCCAGCAGGAGGGACGGGGGAAATGAAAAACTGTTTTTT. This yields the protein CASRRDGGNEKLFF. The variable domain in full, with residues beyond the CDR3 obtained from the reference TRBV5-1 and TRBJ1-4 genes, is KAGVTQTPRYLIKTRGQQVTLSCSPISGHRSVSWYQQTPGQGLQFLFEYFSETQRNKGNFPGRFSGRQFSNSRSEMNVSTLELGDSALYLCASRRDGGNEKLFFGSGTQLSVL.